Below are 10 T cell receptor beta chains sequenced from a single sample in a study of T-cell memory formation after mild COVID-19. TCRdb re-called the 5' RACE reads through MiXCR, storing one row per CDR3 protein. The data show 75,000 to 95,000 distinct CDR3 sequences, with about an eighth seen just once and over 25% held by the top ten. Sequencing was performed on PBMCs or a T cell subset sorted from them (not recorded which). The source is an adult woman who had mild COVID-19 (a few samples of this study predate the infection). Cell type and time point are not known.

This clonotype was counted only a few times. The chain employs TRBV7-9 and TRBJ2-3, with D perhaps matching TRBD1 (6 bases). This CDR3 has 19 residues. CDR1 and CDR2 (germline): SEHNR, FQNEAQ (reference sequence). Between the trimmed V and J ends, which lost 0 bases and 4 bases, there was a span of 23 bases. In DNA, the CDR3 is TGTGCCAGCAGCTTAGCTGGGATTATGTCAGGGGAATTCTCAGATACGCAGTATTTT. This gives the protein CASSLAGIMSGEFSDTQYF.

The J gene is TRBJ2-1, the V gene TRBV6-4; tentatively, D is TRBD2 (6 bases). CDR1 is MRHNA and CDR2 is SNTAGT in the germline V gene. Trimming shortened V by 3 bases and J by 4 bases, and 13 bases separated the two germline ends. This CDR3 region has 15 residues. Here the CDR3 reads CASSENLAPYNEQFF. CDR3 coding DNA: TGTGCCAGCAGTGAAAATCTAGCGCCTTACAATGAGCAGTTCTTC.

The rearrangement uses TRBV4-3 and TRBJ2-7; 7 bases line up with TRBD2. With V trimmed by 0 bases and J by 2 bases, 7 bases remained unmatched. The CDR3 covers 16 residues. Per germline, CDR1 LGHNA and CDR2 YSLEER. CDR3: CASSQDLMGGTYEQYF. The CDR3 DNA is TGCGCCAGCAGCCAAGATCTGATGGGAGGGACCTACGAGCAGTACTTC.

This clonotype was detected a few times. The rearrangement joins TRBV7-9 to TRBJ2-1; D is possibly TRBD2 (5 bases). The CDR3 loop spans 15 amino acids. The V gene lost 2 bases and the J gene lost 8 bases, with 16 bases spanning the gap. Germline CDR1 reads SEHNR; CDR2 reads FQNEAQ (reference sequence). The CDR3 nucleotides read TGTGCCAGCAGCTTATCACCTAGCCCTAGGGATGAGCAGTTCTTC. Its translation is CASSLSPSPRDEQFF. Looking up the rest from reference TRBV7-9 and TRBJ2-1 gives the full variable domain: DTGVSQNPRHKITKRGQNVTFRCDPISEHNRLYWYRQTLGQGPEFLTYFQNEAQLEKSRLLSDRFSAERPKGSFSTLEIQRTEQGDSAMYLCASSLSPSPRDEQFFGPGTRLTVL.

The chain carries TRBV5-6 and TRBJ1-5; maybe TRBD1 (6 bases). The CDR3 extends over 14 amino acids. V shed 2 bases and J shed 5 bases, with 11 bases lying between them. CDR1 is SGHDT and CDR2 is YYEEEE in the germline V gene. The CDR3: CASSFGTSDQPQHF. CDR3 nucleotides: TGTGCCAGCAGCTTCGGGACATCCGATCAGCCCCAGCATTTT. Complete variable domain (other parts from reference TRBV5-6 and TRBJ1-5): DAGVTQSPTHLIKTRGQQVTLRCSPKSGHDTVSWYQQALGQGPQFIFQYYEEEERQRGNFPDRFSGHQFPNYSSELNVNALLLGDSALYLCASSFGTSDQPQHFGDGTRLSIL.

This clonotype has just a few counts. The chain employs TRBV29-1 and TRBJ2-7; a weak D match, TRBD1 (5 bases). CDR3 length: 12 residues. Germline values: CDR1 SQVTM, CDR2 ANQGSEA. Trimming removed 3 bases from V and 3 bases from J, with 9 bases in between. CDR3 bases: TGCAGCGTTGAGACAGCGTACTACGAGCAGTACTTC. It yields the protein CSVETAYYEQYF.

The genes are TRBV27 and TRBJ2-7, with D perhaps matching TRBD1 or TRBD2 (6 bases each). The ends were cut back, 2 bases at V and 0 bases at J, with 11 bases in the middle. Germline CDR1 is MNHEY and CDR2 is SMNVEV (reference sequence). This CDR3 comprises 15 residues. CDR3 nucleotide sequence: TGTGCCAGCAGTTTAGCAGGGGACTCCTCCTACGAGCAGTACTTC. Translation: CASSLAGDSSYEQYF.

This clonotype was picked up many times. CDR3 in DNA: TGTGCCACCAGCCCCTCGGGGGGGTATGGCTACACCTTC. This codes for CATSPSGGYGYTF. The chain employs TRBV15 and TRBJ1-2; perhaps TRBD1 as D (5 bases). The CDR3 is 13 residues long. V was clipped by 5 bases and J by 5 bases, with 12 bases between them. The germline CDR1 and CDR2 sequences are LNHNV and YYDKDF (reference sequence).

This clonotype has more than one count but fewer than ten. This chain uses TRBV11-2 with TRBJ1-2; weak D call: TRBD1 (5 bases). V gave up 5 bases and J gave up 2 bases, with 15 bases separating them. This CDR3 region has 15 residues. Germline V lookup: CDR1 SGHAT, CDR2 FQNNGV. CDR3 sequence reads: CASSPPGRNNYGYTF. The CDR3 region has the DNA TGTGCCAGCAGCCCCCCGGGACGGAACAACTATGGCTACACCTTC.

This clonotype was seen many times. This chain links TRBV6-5 with TRBJ2-5, with a tentative D call TRBD1 (6 bases). The CDR3 is made up of 16 amino acids. V lost 5 bases and J 0 bases, leaving 16 bases between the germline ends. Germline CDR1 reads MNHEY; CDR2 reads SVGAGI. For the CDR3, the DNA is TGTGCCAGCAGTACGTCAGGGGTGGGGTACCAAGAGACCCAGTACTTC. Amino acid sequence: CASSTSGVGYQETQYF.